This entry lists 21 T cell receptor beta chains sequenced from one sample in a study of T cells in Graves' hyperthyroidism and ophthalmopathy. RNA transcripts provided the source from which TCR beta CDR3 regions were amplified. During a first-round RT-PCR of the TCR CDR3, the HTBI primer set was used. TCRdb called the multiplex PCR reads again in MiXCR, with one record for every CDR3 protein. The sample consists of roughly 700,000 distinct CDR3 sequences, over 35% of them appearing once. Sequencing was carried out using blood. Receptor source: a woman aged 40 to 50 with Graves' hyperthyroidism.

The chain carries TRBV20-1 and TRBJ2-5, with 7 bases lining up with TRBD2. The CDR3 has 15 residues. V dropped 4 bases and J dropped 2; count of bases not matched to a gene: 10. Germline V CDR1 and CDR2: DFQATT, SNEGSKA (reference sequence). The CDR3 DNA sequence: TGCAGTGCTATGGGGCTAGCGGAGGATCAAGAGACCCAGTACTTC. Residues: CSAMGLAEDQETQYF.

The CDR3 spells CASSGSSGARAQYF. For the CDR3, the DNA is TGTGCCAGCAGCGGTTCTAGCGGGGCAAGGGCCCAGTACTTC. The V gene is TRBV6-1, the J gene TRBJ2-5; TRBD2 agrees at 9 bases. Unmatched junction bases numbered 11, after V lost 6 bases and J lost 9 bases. CDR3 length equals 14 residues. Per germline, CDR1 MNHNS and CDR2 SASEGT.

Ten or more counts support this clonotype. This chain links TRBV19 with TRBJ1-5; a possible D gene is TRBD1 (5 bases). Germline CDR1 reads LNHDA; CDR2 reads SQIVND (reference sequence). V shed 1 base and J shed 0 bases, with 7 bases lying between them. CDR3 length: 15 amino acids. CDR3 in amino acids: CASSIGQHSNQPQHF. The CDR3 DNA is TGTGCCAGTAGTATAGGACAGCATAGCAATCAGCCCCAGCATTTT.

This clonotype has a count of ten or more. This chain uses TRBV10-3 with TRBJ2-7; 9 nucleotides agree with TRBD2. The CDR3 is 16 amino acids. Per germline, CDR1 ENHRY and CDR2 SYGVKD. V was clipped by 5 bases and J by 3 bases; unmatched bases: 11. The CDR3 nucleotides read TGTGCCATCAGTTTGAAGGTAGCGGGAGACAACTACGAGCAGTACTTC. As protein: CAISLKVAGDNYEQYF.

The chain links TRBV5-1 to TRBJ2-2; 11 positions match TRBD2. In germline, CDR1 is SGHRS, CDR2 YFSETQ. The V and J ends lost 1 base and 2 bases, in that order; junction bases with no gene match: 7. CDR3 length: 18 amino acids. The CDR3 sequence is CASSLSLAGGGNTGELFF. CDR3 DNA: TGCGCCAGCAGCTTGTCCCTAGCGGGAGGAGGTAACACCGGGGAGCTGTTTTTT. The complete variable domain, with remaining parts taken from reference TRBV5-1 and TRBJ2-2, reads KAGVTQTPRYLIKTRGQQVTLSCSPISGHRSVSWYQQTPGQGLQFLFEYFSETQRNKGNFPGRFSGRQFSNSRSEMNVSTLELGDSALYLCASSLSLAGGGNTGELFFGEGSRLTVL.

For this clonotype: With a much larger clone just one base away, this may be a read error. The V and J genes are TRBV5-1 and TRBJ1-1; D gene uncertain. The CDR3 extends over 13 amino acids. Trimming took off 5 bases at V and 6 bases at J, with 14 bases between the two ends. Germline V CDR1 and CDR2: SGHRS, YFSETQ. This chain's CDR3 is CASRWTEDAEAFF. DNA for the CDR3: TGCGCCAGCAGGTGGACGGAGGACGCTGAAGCTTTCTTT.

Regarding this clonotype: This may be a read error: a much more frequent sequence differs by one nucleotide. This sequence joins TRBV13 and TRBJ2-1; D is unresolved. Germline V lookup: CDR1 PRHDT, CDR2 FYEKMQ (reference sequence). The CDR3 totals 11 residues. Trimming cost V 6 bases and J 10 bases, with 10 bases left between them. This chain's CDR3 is CASSTRHEQFF. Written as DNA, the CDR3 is TGTGCCAGCAGTACGCGACACGAGCAGTTCTTC.

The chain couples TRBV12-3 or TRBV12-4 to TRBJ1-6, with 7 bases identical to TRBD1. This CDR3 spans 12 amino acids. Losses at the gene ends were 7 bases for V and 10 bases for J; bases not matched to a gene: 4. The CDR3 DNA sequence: TGTGCCAGCACCAACAGGGGATCACCCCTCCACTTT. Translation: CASTNRGSPLHF.

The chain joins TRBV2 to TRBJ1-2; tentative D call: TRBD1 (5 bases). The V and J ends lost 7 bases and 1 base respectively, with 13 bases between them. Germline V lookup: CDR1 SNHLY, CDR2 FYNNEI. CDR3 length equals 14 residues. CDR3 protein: CASTRSGINYGYTF. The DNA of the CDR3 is TGTGCCAGCACCCGCTCAGGGATTAACTATGGCTACACCTTC.

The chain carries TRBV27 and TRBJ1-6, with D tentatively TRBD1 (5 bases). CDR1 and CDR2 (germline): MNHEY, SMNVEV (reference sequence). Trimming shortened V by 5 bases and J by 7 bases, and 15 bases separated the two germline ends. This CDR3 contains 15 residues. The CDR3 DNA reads TGTGCCAGCAGTACGGGGCCTTGGGCGAATTCACCCCTCCACTTT. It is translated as CASSTGPWANSPLHF.

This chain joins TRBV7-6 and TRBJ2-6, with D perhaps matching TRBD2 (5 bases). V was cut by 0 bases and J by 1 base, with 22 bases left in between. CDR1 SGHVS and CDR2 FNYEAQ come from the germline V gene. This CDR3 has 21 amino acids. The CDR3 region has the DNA TGTGCCAGCAGCTTAGCAGCAGGCTCCGGGATCTCAGTTTCTGGGGCCAACGTCCTGACTTTC. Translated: CASSLAAGSGISVSGANVLTF.

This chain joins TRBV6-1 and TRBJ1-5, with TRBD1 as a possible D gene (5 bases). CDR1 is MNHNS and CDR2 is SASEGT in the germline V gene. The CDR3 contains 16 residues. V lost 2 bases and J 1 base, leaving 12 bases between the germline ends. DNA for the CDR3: TGTGCCAGCAGTGAACCTGGGGGGTGGAGCAATCAGCCCCAGCATTTT. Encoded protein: CASSEPGGWSNQPQHF.

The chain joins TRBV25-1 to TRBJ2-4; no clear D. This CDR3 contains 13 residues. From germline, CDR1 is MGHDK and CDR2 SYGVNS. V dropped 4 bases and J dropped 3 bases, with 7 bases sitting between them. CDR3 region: CASSANGKNIQYF. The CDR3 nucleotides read TGTGCCAGCAGTGCCAATGGCAAAAACATTCAGTACTTC. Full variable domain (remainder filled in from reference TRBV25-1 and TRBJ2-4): EADIYQTPRYLVIGTGKKITLECSQTMGHDKMYWYQQDPGMELHLIHYSYGVNSTEKGDLSSESTVSRIRTEHFPLTLESARPSHTSQYLCASSANGKNIQYFGAGTRLSVL.

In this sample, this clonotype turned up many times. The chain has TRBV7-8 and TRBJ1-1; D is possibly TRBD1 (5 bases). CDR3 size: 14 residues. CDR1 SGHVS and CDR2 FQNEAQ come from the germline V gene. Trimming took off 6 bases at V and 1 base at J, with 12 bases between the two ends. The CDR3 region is CASRGASSNTEAFF. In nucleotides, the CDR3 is TGTGCCAGCAGAGGGGCGAGCTCGAACACTGAAGCTTTCTTT. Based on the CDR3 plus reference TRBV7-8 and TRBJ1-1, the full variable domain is GAGVSQSPRYKVAKRGQDVALRCDPISGHVSLFWYQQALGQGPEFLTYFQNEAQLDKSGLPSDRFFAERPEGSVSTLKIQRTQQEDSAVYLCASRGASSNTEAFFGQGTRLTVV.

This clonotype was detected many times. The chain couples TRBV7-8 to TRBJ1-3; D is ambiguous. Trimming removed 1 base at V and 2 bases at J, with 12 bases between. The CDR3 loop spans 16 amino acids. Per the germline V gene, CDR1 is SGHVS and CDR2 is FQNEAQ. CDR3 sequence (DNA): TGTGCCAGCAGCTTAGTGTTGGGGTCGACTGGAAACACCATATATTTT. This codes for CASSLVLGSTGNTIYF.

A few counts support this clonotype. DNA of the CDR3: TGCGCCAGCAGCTTGGGTTTCGGGCGGGGAGGCACTGAAGCTTTCTTT. It is translated as CASSLGFGRGGTEAFF. The V and J genes are TRBV5-1 and TRBJ1-1; D is uncertain. Trimming left V 0 bases short and J 4 bases short, with 16 bases between. CDR3 length: 16 amino acids. Germline lookup yields CDR1 SGHRS and CDR2 YFSETQ.

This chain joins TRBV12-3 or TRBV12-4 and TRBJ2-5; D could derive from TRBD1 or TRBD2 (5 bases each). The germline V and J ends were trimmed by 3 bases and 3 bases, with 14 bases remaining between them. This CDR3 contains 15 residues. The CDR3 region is CASSLSGARKETQYF. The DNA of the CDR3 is TGTGCCAGCAGTTTGTCCGGGGCCCGAAAAGAGACCCAGTACTTC.

Here the CDR3 DNA reads TGTGCCAGCAGCGTCACTTTGAGTGTTGGCGGCTACACCTTC. Its translation: CASSVTLSVGGYTF. This rearrangement joins TRBV9 to TRBJ1-2; no clear D. The CDR3 is made up of 14 amino acids. V lost 2 bases and J 8 bases, leaving 16 bases between the germline ends. Germline CDR1 and CDR2: SGDLS and YYNGEE.

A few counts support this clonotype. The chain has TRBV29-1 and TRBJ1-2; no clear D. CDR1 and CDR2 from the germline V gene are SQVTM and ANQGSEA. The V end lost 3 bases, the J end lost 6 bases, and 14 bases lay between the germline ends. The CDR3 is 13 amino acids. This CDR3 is CSVDDGVENGYTF. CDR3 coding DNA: TGCAGCGTTGACGACGGGGTGGAGAATGGCTACACCTTC. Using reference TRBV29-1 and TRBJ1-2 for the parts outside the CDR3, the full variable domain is SAVISQKPSRDICQRGTSLTIQCQVDSQVTMMFWYRQQPGQSLTLIATANQGSEATYESGFVIDKFPISRPNLTFSTLTVSNMSPEDSSIYLCSVDDGVENGYTFGSGTRLTVV.

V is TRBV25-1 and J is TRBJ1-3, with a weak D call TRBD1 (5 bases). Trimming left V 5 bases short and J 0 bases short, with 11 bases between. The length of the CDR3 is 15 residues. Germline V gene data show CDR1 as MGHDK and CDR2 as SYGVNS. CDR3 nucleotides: TGTGCCAGCAGTTTCCGGGACCACTCTGGAAACACCATATATTTT. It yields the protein CASSFRDHSGNTIYF. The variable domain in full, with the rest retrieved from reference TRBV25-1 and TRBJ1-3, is EADIYQTPRYLVIGTGKKITLECSQTMGHDKMYWYQQDPGMELHLIHYSYGVNSTEKGDLSSESTVSRIRTEHFPLTLESARPSHTSQYLCASSFRDHSGNTIYFGEGSWLTVV.

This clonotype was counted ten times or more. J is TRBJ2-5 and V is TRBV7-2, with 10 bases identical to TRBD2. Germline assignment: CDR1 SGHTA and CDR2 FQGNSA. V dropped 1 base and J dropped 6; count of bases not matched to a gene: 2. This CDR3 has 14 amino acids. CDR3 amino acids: CASSLGTSGKTQYF. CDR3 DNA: TGTGCCAGCAGCTTAGGTACTAGCGGGAAGACCCAGTACTTC. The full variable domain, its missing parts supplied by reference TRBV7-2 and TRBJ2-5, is GAGVSQSPSNKVTEKGKDVELRCDPISGHTALYWYRQSLGQGLEFLIYFQGNSAPDKSGLPSDRFSAERTGGSVSTLTIQRTQQEDSAVYLCASSLGTSGKTQYFGPGTRLLVL.